The 29 T cell receptor beta chains below were found in one sample sequenced in a study of cytomegalovirus exposure and HLA in healthy donors. TCRdb's copy holds only in-frame clones and misses some; the assay was immunoSEQ multiplex PCR. The sample yields roughly 200,000 clones, approximately 86% seen once. Sequencing used PBMCs. The receptors shown here come from a man aged 25-45 years in good health and CMV-seropositive.

J is TRBJ2-7 and V is TRBV5-5; D is perhaps TRBD1 (5 bases). Germline V lookup: CDR1 SGHKS, CDR2 YYEKEE (reference sequence). The CDR3 has 14 residues. With 0 bases removed from V and 5 bases from J, the gap between germline ends came to 12 bases. CDR3 protein: CASSLGWGTDEQYF. The CDR3 coding sequence is TGTGCCAGCAGCTTGGGGTGGGGCACGGACGAGCAGTACTTC.

The V gene is TRBV29-1, the J gene TRBJ2-3; weak D call: TRBD2 (6 bases). V was shortened by 3 bases and J by 5 bases, with 18 bases between the two germline ends. CDR1 and CDR2 (germline): SQVTM, ANQGSEA. The CDR3 spans 15 residues. DNA for the CDR3: TGCAGCGTTGAGGCGGGCGGGCGGGGTAGAGATACGCAGTATTTT. Translating gives CSVEAGGRGRDTQYF.

The V call is TRBV5-6, the J call TRBJ2-7; TRBD1 might be the D (5 bases). The CDR3 covers 11 residues. Germline CDR1 and CDR2: SGHDT and YYEEEE. V lost 7 bases and J lost 6, with 11 bases in between. As DNA, the CDR3 is TGTGCCAGCTCAGGGTTAGCCGAGCAGTACTTC. Amino acid sequence: CASSGLAEQYF.

The genes are TRBV7-3 and TRBJ2-1; 9 nucleotides agree with TRBD2. The CDR3 length is 17 residues. The V gene's germline CDR1 is SGHTA and CDR2 FQGTGA. The trim removed 4 bases at V and 1 base at J, leaving 8 bases unmatched. DNA of the CDR3: TGTGCCAGCAGCTCGATTAGCGGGAGAGGGTCCTACAATGAGCAGTTCTTC. Amino acids: CASSSISGRGSYNEQFF.

On this clone itself: The junction shows a germline mismatch at one end, possibly a read error. This chain uses TRBV11-3 with TRBJ2-1; D is possibly TRBD1 (5 bases). The CDR3 runs 12 residues. Looked up from germline, CDR1 is SGHNT and CDR2 is YENEEA. CDR3 region: CASSTGYDEQFF. In DNA form, the CDR3 reads TGTGCCAGCAGTACAGGCTACGATGAGCAGTTCTTC.

The chain couples TRBV5-4 to TRBJ1-2; D ambiguous. This CDR3 has 13 amino acids. V was trimmed by 4 bases and J by 8 bases, leaving 15 bases between them. Looked up from germline, CDR1 is SGHNT and CDR2 is YYREEE (reference sequence). The CDR3 protein is CASSPSLAGGYTF. CDR3 bases: TGTGCCAGCAGCCCCTCCTTGGCGGGGGGCTACACCTTC. The variable domain in full, with the rest retrieved from reference TRBV5-4 and TRBJ1-2, is ETGVTQSPTHLIKTRGQQVTLRCSSQSGHNTVSWYQQALGQGPQFIFQYYREEENGRGNFPPRFSGLQFPNYSSELNVNALELDDSALYLCASSPSLAGGYTFGSGTRLTVV.

This clone is a singleton in its sample. V gene TRBV5-1 combines with J gene TRBJ2-5, with 9 bases that match TRBD2. This CDR3 is 15 amino acids long. V was clipped by 3 bases and J by 1 base; unmatched bases: 4. Germline lookup yields CDR1 SGHRS and CDR2 YFSETQ. DNA for the CDR3: TGCGCCAGCAGCTGGGAAGCGGGAGGCCAAGAGACCCAGTACTTC. This sequence encodes CASSWEAGGQETQYF.

To note about this clone: This sample includes further DNA sequences coding for the same CDR3. V usage is TRBV15 and J usage is TRBJ1-5; 9 nucleotides match TRBD1. The CDR3 extends over 15 amino acids. Losses at the gene ends were 0 bases for V and 6 bases for J; bases not matched to a gene: 3. Germline values: CDR1 LNHNV, CDR2 YYDKDF (reference sequence). CDR3 in amino acids: CATSRDTGGGQPQHF. In DNA, the CDR3 is TGTGCCACCAGCAGAGATACAGGGGGCGGTCAGCCCCAGCATTTT.

The chain recombines TRBV27 with TRBJ1-1; maybe TRBD1 (5 bases). CDR3 size: 14 residues. In germline, CDR1 is MNHEY, CDR2 SMNVEV (reference sequence). Trimming took off 6 bases at V and 4 bases at J, with 15 bases between the two ends. The CDR3 DNA reads TGTGCCAGCAGCCGAAACGCGGGGGGCACTGAAGCTTTCTTT. Translation: CASSRNAGGTEAFF.

The CDR3 loop is CASSLGRGSYEQYF. The CDR3, as DNA: TGTGCCAGCAGCCTCGGGAGGGGTAGTTACGAGCAGTACTTC. The chain has TRBV13 and TRBJ2-7; 8 positions agree with TRBD2. This CDR3 comprises 14 residues. Trimming cost V 5 bases and J 4 bases; bases outside gene matches: 7. Germline V gives CDR1 PRHDT, CDR2 FYEKMQ (reference sequence).

V gene TRBV27 combines with J gene TRBJ2-7; D not certain. Trimming left V 2 bases short and J 0 bases short, with 17 bases between. This CDR3 comprises 17 residues. Germline lookup yields CDR1 MNHEY and CDR2 SMNVEV (reference sequence). CDR3 sequence: CASSLGRMGPSSYEQYF. The CDR3 DNA reads TGTGCCAGCAGTTTAGGACGTATGGGCCCGAGCTCCTACGAGCAGTACTTC.

The chain uses TRBV15 and TRBJ2-1; D is uncertain. The V gene lost 0 bases and the J gene lost 7 bases, with 4 bases spanning the gap. Germline-derived CDR1 and CDR2 are LNHNV and YYDKDF (reference sequence). The CDR3 spans 12 residues. The CDR3 spells CATSRDRNEQFF. The CDR3 DNA follows: TGTGCCACCAGCAGAGATAGGAATGAGCAGTTCTTC.

The genes are TRBV19 and TRBJ1-5, with D tentatively TRBD1 (6 bases). The CDR3 covers 12 residues. Germline V CDR1 and CDR2: LNHDA, SQIVND (reference sequence). With 6 bases removed from V and 6 bases from J, the gap between germline ends came to 9 bases. The CDR3 protein is CASSQGLQPQHF. The CDR3 DNA reads as TGTGCCAGTAGCCAGGGGCTTCAGCCCCAGCATTTT.

The CDR3 protein is CASRPTSGTSGRVANEQFF. As DNA, the CDR3 is TGTGCCAGCAGACCGACCTCCGGGACTAGCGGGAGGGTAGCCAATGAGCAGTTCTTC. This chain links TRBV27 with TRBJ2-1, with 16 bases lining up with TRBD2. Germline trimming cut 6 bases from V and 6 bases from J; bases unmatched to any gene: 14. This CDR3 is 19 amino acids long. Germline loops: CDR1 MNHEY, CDR2 SMNVEV (reference sequence).

The V gene is TRBV23-1, the J gene TRBJ2-7, with D unresolved. TRBV23-1 qualifies as an ORF whose function is uncertain. Trimming took off 3 bases at V and 0 bases at J, with 9 bases between the two ends. The CDR3 contains 14 residues. CDR3 amino acids: CASSHTVLSYEQYF. The CDR3 DNA is TGCGCCAGCAGTCACACGGTTCTCTCCTACGAGCAGTACTTC.

CDR3: CSAGRLAGDTGELFF. The CDR3 DNA is TGCAGCGCTGGAAGGCTAGCGGGGGACACCGGGGAGCTGTTTTTT. The chain is built from TRBV29-1 and TRBJ2-2; TRBD2 aligns across 10 bases. This CDR3 comprises 15 residues. J was trimmed by 3 bases and V by 7 bases; bases with no gene match: 8. Germline lookup yields CDR1 SQVTM and CDR2 ANQGSEA.

This clone was found once. V usage is TRBV28 and J usage is TRBJ1-5; D not certain. This CDR3 is 13 amino acids long. V shed 6 bases and J shed 2 bases, with 8 bases lying between them. The V gene's germline CDR1 is MDHEN and CDR2 SYDVKM. CDR3 in amino acids: CASRGTGNQPQHF. DNA of the CDR3: TGTGCCAGCAGGGGTACGGGCAATCAGCCCCAGCATTTT.

The rearrangement links TRBV5-1 to TRBJ2-7; TRBD2 might be the D (5 bases). V was cut by 5 bases and J by 3 bases, with 18 bases left in between. Germline CDR1 is SGHRS and CDR2 is YFSETQ. The CDR3 consists of 15 residues. CDR3 bases: TGCGCCAGCAGAGATCCCCCATCCGGGGTCTACGAGCAGTACTTC. It encodes CASRDPPSGVYEQYF.

The rearrangement links TRBV4-3 to TRBJ1-4; a weak D match, TRBD1 (6 bases). Germline CDR1 is LGHNA and CDR2 is YSLEER. This CDR3 region has 12 residues. Trimming took 1 base from V and 10 from J, leaving 7 bases between them. The CDR3 is CASSQGGGKLFF. CDR3 sequence (DNA): TGCGCCAGCAGCCAAGGAGGGGGAAAACTGTTTTTT.

This rearrangement joins TRBV10-3 to TRBJ2-4; D is unclear. V was shortened by 2 bases and J by 0 bases, with 5 bases between the two germline ends. The germline CDR1 and CDR2 sequences are ENHRY and SYGVKD. The CDR3 length is 14 residues. The CDR3 loop reads CAISEELAKNIQYF. In DNA, the CDR3 is TGTGCCATCAGTGAGGAACTAGCCAAAAACATTCAGTACTTC.

CDR3 DNA: TGCAGCGTGTTAAAGAGGGGCCTCTCAACCACAGATACGCAGTATTTT. Protein: CSVLKRGLSTTDTQYF. J is TRBJ2-3 and V is TRBV29-1; D possibly matches TRBD1 or TRBD2 (5 bases each). V lost 6 bases, J lost 2 bases, and 21 bases lay in between. The CDR3 runs 16 residues. The germline V gene has CDR1 SQVTM and CDR2 ANQGSEA.

The gene calls are TRBV29-1 and TRBJ1-3; D gene unclear. This CDR3 comprises 16 residues. CDR1 is SQVTM and CDR2 is ANQGSEA in the germline V gene. The V end lost 5 bases, the J end lost 1 base, and 18 bases lay between the germline ends. The CDR3 DNA is TGCAGCGTTCTAGGCCCGACCCTGGGGTCTGGAAACACCATATATTTT. This translates into CSVLGPTLGSGNTIYF.

The rearrangement uses TRBV29-1 and TRBJ2-5; unclear D gene. This CDR3 is 11 amino acids long. The V end was cut by 6 bases, the J end by 5 bases, with 10 bases between. Germline V gives CDR1 SQVTM, CDR2 ANQGSEA. In DNA form, the CDR3 reads TGCAGCGTGACCCGGCGCGAGACCCAGTACTTC. Its translation is CSVTRRETQYF.

The chain employs TRBV27 and TRBJ1-5; D not resolved. This CDR3 contains 15 residues. CDR1 and CDR2 (germline): MNHEY, SMNVEV (reference sequence). V was pared by 3 bases and J by 3 bases, with 12 bases between. The CDR3 loop reads CASSLSAASNQPQHF. The CDR3 coding sequence is TGTGCCAGCAGTTTGTCCGCTGCTTCCAATCAGCCCCAGCATTTT.

The rearrangement joins TRBV25-1 to TRBJ1-4; TRBD1 matches at 9 bases. The CDR3 extends over 14 amino acids. With 3 bases clipped from V and 7 bases from J, the junction kept 3 bases outside the gene matches. Per germline, CDR1 MGHDK and CDR2 SYGVNS. DNA for the CDR3: TGTGCCAGCAGTGACGGGACAGGGTCTGAAAAACTGTTTTTT. It codes for CASSDGTGSEKLFF.

This sequence joins TRBV7-2 and TRBJ2-2; no clear D gene. Germline CDR1 SGHTA, CDR2 FQGNSA. The CDR3 is 13 residues long. Deletions cut 1 base from V and 9 bases from J, with 9 bases between. CDR3 nucleotides: TGTGCCAGCAGCTTAGAGGACCACCGGGAGCTGTTTTTT. Translated: CASSLEDHRELFF.

The CDR3 nucleotides are TGTGCCAGCGTTGGACAGAGCGACCGCTATGGCTACACCTTC. This gives the protein CASVGQSDRYGYTF. The V call is TRBV6-1, the J call TRBJ1-2; TRBD1 is a possible D gene (6 bases). The CDR3 contains 14 residues. Germline V CDR1 and CDR2: MNHNS, SASEGT. V lost 8 bases, J lost 4 bases, and 17 bases lay in between.

The chain recombines TRBV7-3 with TRBJ2-2; a possible D gene is TRBD2 (5 bases). Trimming pared 8 bases from V and 0 bases from J, leaving 13 bases between. The germline V gene encodes CDR1 SGHTA and CDR2 FQGTGA. This CDR3 has 15 residues. CDR3 loop: CASGDSGANTGELFF. As DNA, the CDR3 is TGTGCCAGCGGAGACTCCGGGGCGAACACCGGGGAGCTGTTTTTT.

The V gene is TRBV30, the J gene TRBJ1-2; D perhaps matches TRBD1 (6 bases). The V gene's germline CDR1 is GTSNPN and CDR2 SVGIG (reference sequence). Deletions cut 2 bases from V and 7 bases from J, with 14 bases between. CDR3 length: 13 amino acids. CDR3: CAWSTGLRGGYTF. Here the CDR3 DNA reads TGTGCCTGGAGTACAGGGCTCCGGGGTGGCTACACCTTC.